This T cell receptor beta chain was documented in a study of blood T cell repertoires in COVID-19. Background on the study: PBMCs, B-cell-depleted T cells, or T cells were the source of the cDNA or gDNA that made up the material.

The CDR3 consists of 11 residues. Per germline, CDR1 MNHEY and CDR2 SVGAGI. The count of this clone is one. The germline gene is not matched at one end of the junction; a read error may be the cause. Clones were read by immunoSEQ multiplex PCR, and TCRdb kept only the in-frame ones, dropping some. The table has 200,000 to 250,000 clones, 90% seen once. Participant age was 18 to 89 years, and participants resided in 24 US areas. Cohorts were determined from participant-reported clinical history. All exposed participants met a person with COVID-19 within 2 weeks before entering the study. This receptor was obtained from a man aged 25-45 years who had been exposed to COVID-19. The V call is TRBV6-5, the J call TRBJ2-5; D is possibly TRBD2 (5 bases). The sample comprised PBMCs or T cells enriched from blood (not recorded which). The DNA for the CDR3 is TGTGCCAGCGGCCGTCTTGAGGGATCAGACTTC. It codes for CASGRLEGSDF.